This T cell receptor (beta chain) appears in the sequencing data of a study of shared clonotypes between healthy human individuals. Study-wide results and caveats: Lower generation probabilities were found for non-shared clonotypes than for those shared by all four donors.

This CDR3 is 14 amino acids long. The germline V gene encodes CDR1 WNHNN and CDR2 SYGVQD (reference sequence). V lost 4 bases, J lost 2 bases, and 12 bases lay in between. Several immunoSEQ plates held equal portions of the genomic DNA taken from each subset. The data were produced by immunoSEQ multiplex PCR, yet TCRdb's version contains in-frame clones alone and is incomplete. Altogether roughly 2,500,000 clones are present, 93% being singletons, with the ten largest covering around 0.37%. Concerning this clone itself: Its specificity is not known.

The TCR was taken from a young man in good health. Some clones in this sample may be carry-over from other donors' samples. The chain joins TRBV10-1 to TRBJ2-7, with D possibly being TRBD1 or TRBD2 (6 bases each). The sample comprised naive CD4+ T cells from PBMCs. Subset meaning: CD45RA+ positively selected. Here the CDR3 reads CASSGGDNPYEQYF. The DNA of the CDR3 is TGCGCCAGCAGTGGGGGGGACAACCCCTACGAGCAGTACTTC.